One T cell receptor (beta chain) is described in this entry. Authors' data handling: Estimation of nucleated cell counts relied on the amplification of reference gene primers. The data were produced by immunoSEQ multiplex PCR, yet TCRdb's version contains in-frame clones alone and is incomplete. V, J and clone size are those of that table, while D and trimming were read from the DNA. The repertoire holds some 240,000 clones, with 70% to 85% as singletons. The sample originates from a study of blood T cell repertoires in COVID-19. Study information: PBMCs, B-cell-depleted T cells, or T cells provided the cDNA or gDNA that made up the material.

Trimming left V 3 bases short and J 7 bases short, with 10 bases between. The CDR3 is 12 residues long. Specimen: peripheral blood. V gene TRBV12-3 or TRBV12-4 combines with J gene TRBJ2-7, with D possibly being TRBD2 (6 bases). The sequence was obtained from a woman aged 40 to 55 who had recovered from COVID-19. The CDR3 is CASSFIGGEQYF. The DNA for the CDR3 is TGTGCCAGCAGTTTTATTGGGGGGGAGCAGTACTTC.